These 9 T cell receptor beta chains were sequenced from one sample in a study of metastatic and nonmetastatic thyroid tumors (TCRdb year 2020). Library preparation employed PCR. Sequencing was performed on an Illumina HiSeq 4000. In TCRdb, the public reads were trimmed at Q25 with fastp and aligned with MiXCR, with productive beta chains retained. Counted in this sample were 15,000 or so clones; more than 20% of them appeared once. Over 6% of the sample lies in the top ten. Before undergoing thyroid surgery, none of the patients had been given any kind of treatment. Specimen: tumor tissue. These receptors came from a female donor with papillary thyroid cancer or a benign thyroid nodule (not recorded which). Some clones in this sample may be carry-over from other donors' samples.

This clone is deemed medium-sized. J is TRBJ2-7 and V is TRBV2; 7 bases align to TRBD1. The length of the CDR3 is 13 residues. Germline V CDR1 and CDR2: SNHLY, FYNNEI. J was trimmed by 0 bases and V by 7 bases; bases with no gene match: 3. The CDR3 reads CASTGDSSYEQYF. CDR3 nucleotides: TGTGCCAGCACTGGGGACAGCTCCTACGAGCAGTACTTC.

This clone appeared many times. The chain recombines TRBV18 with TRBJ2-5; the match to TRBD2 covers 7 bases. Germline lookup yields CDR1 KGHSH and CDR2 LQKENI. This CDR3 contains 16 residues. V trimming: 0 bases; J trimming: 5 bases; junction bases outside the gene matches: 9. CDR3 in amino acids: CASSPPSGRGRETQYF. In nucleotides, the CDR3 is TGTGCCAGCTCACCACCCTCAGGGAGGGGAAGGGAGACCCAGTACTTC.

This clone was seen just once. This chain connects TRBV7-9 to TRBJ2-7; 11 nucleotides line up with TRBD2. Germline loops: CDR1 SEHNR, CDR2 FQNEAQ (reference sequence). V gave up 7 bases and J gave up 5 bases; unmatched junction bases: 4. CDR3 length equals 13 residues. This chain's CDR3 is CASIPSGRNEQYF. For the CDR3, the DNA is TGTGCCAGCATCCCTAGCGGGAGGAACGAGCAGTACTTC.

The V and J genes are TRBV6-5 and TRBJ1-1; 9 bases align to TRBD1. The length of the CDR3 is 13 residues. The V and J ends lost 7 bases and 4 bases, in that order; junction bases with no gene match: 4. Germline lookup yields CDR1 MNHEY and CDR2 SVGAGI. The chain's CDR3 is CASNLQGATEAFF. The CDR3 coding sequence is TGTGCCAGCAATTTACAGGGGGCCACTGAAGCTTTCTTT.

This clone came up a few times. The chain's CDR3 is CSGSGLAGGPDTQYF. The CDR3, as DNA: TGTTCCGGCAGTGGACTAGCGGGAGGGCCAGATACGCAGTATTTT. V and J are TRBV6-1 and TRBJ2-3; 15 bases match TRBD2. This CDR3 region has 15 residues. Germline CDR1 MNHNS, CDR2 SASEGT.

This clone is categorized as medium-sized. The chain links TRBV18 to TRBJ2-7; D ambiguous. Trimming cost V 3 bases and J 5 bases, with 8 bases left between them. The CDR3 sequence is 12 residues long. Germline lookup yields CDR1 KGHSH and CDR2 LQKENI. CDR3 sequence (DNA): TGTGCCAGCTCACCGTATACGAACGAGCAGTACTTC. This translates into CASSPYTNEQYF.

Worth noting for this clone: The same CDR3 is also encoded by other DNA sequences in this sample. The chain couples TRBV9 to TRBJ2-5, with D hard to call. The CDR3 extends over 15 amino acids. Trimming left V 3 bases short and J 5 bases short, with 17 bases between. Germline values: CDR1 SGDLS, CDR2 YYNGEE. CDR3 nucleotides: TGTGCCAGCAGCGCAGACGGTGCCTCAGCGGAGACCCAGTACTTC. Its translation is CASSADGASAETQYF.

This clone qualifies as medium-sized. Distinct nucleotide sequences in the sample also encode this CDR3. The CDR3 DNA reads as TGTGCCAGCAGCCCGATACCGGGACAGGGGTTAGACGAGCAGTACTTC. Encoded protein: CASSPIPGQGLDEQYF. The chain carries TRBV6-1 and TRBJ2-7, with 10 bases fitting TRBD1. CDR3 length: 16 amino acids. After removal of 6 bases from V and 5 bases from J, the junction contained 13 bases not matched to a gene. The germline CDR1 and CDR2 sequences are MNHNS and SASEGT.

This chain uses TRBV7-8 with TRBJ2-7; tentative D call: TRBD2 (5 bases). V was trimmed by 5 bases and J by 7 bases, leaving 12 bases between them. This CDR3 region has 12 residues. The germline CDR1 and CDR2 sequences are SGHVS and FQNEAQ. CDR3 DNA: TGTGCCAGCAGCGGTACGGGGTGGGAGCAGTACTTC. Encoded protein: CASSGTGWEQYF. Full variable domain (remainder filled in from reference TRBV7-8 and TRBJ2-7): GAGVSQSPRYKVAKRGQDVALRCDPISGHVSLFWYQQALGQGPEFLTYFQNEAQLDKSGLPSDRFFAERPEGSVSTLKIQRTQQEDSAVYLCASSGTGWEQYFGPGTRLTVT.